A single sample is the source of the 5 T cell receptor beta chains below, sequenced in a study of early T cells in non-severe SARS-CoV-2 infection. Each CDR3 protein gets one entry after TCRdb re-called the 5' RACE reads with MiXCR. The data contain tens of thousands of distinct CDR3 sequences, more than 13% of them singletons. The sequenced sample consisted of whole blood. Source of these receptors: an adult who was a healthcare worker with PCR-confirmed SARS-CoV-2 infection or an uninfected control (not recorded which).

As for this clonotype: One end of the junction varies from germline; a read error may be responsible. This rearrangement joins TRBV9 to TRBJ2-1; D possibly corresponds to TRBD2 (5 bases). Germline assignment: CDR1 SGDLS and CDR2 YYNGEE. The CDR3 loop spans 16 amino acids. The CDR3 protein is CASSASTRSSFNEQFF. In DNA, the CDR3 is TGTGCCAGCAGCGCCTCAACTAGGAGCTCCTTCAATGAGCAGTTCTTC.

V usage is TRBV29-1 and J usage is TRBJ2-6; 8 bases map to TRBD1. J gave up 3 bases and V 7 bases, and 14 bases lay outside the gene matches. CDR1 and CDR2 from the germline V gene are SQVTM and ANQGSEA. The CDR3 spans 17 residues. The CDR3 sequence is CSALKGTGGHGANVLTF. The CDR3 nucleotides read TGCAGCGCCCTAAAGGGGACAGGAGGGCATGGGGCCAACGTCCTGACTTTC.

This clonotype appeared many times. The chain carries TRBV11-3 and TRBJ2-1; 7 bases match TRBD2. This CDR3 is built from 14 residues. Trimming took 6 bases from V and 8 from J; bases not matched to a gene: 10. In germline, CDR1 is SGHNT, CDR2 YENEEA. The CDR3: CASSLHRLAHEQFF. As DNA, the CDR3 is TGTGCCAGCAGTCTTCACCGACTAGCCCATGAGCAGTTCTTC.

For this clonotype: A single base separates this from a much larger clone, so it may be a read error. The V gene is TRBV11-2, the J gene TRBJ1-1; TRBD1 matches at 7 bases. V lost 4 bases to trimming and J lost 1 base; unmatched junction nucleotides: 3. Germline CDR1 and CDR2: SGHAT and FQNNGV. The CDR3 has 14 amino acids. The DNA for the CDR3 is TGTGCCAGCAGCTCGGGACAGACGAACACTGAAGCTTTCTTT. Protein sequence: CASSSGQTNTEAFF.

This clonotype occurred a few times. The chain employs TRBV7-8 and TRBJ2-1; tentative D call: TRBD1 (6 bases). Germline loops: CDR1 SGHVS, CDR2 FQNEAQ. Trimming stripped 6 bases from V and 6 bases from J, with 9 bases between. The CDR3 extends over 12 amino acids. This chain's CDR3 is CASRGTRNEQFF. The CDR3 DNA sequence: TGTGCCAGCAGGGGGACACGCAATGAGCAGTTCTTC.